The T cell receptor (beta chain) described here comes from a study of beta chain features in type 1 diabetes. The germline gives CDR1 SNHLY, CDR2 FYNNEI. With 5 bases removed from V and 6 bases from J, the gap between germline ends came to 17 bases. The CDR3 is made up of 15 amino acids. All of the isolated RNA was reverse transcribed, so expressed TCRB transcripts were sequenced. Data came from immunoSEQ multiplex PCR; TCRdb stores just in-frame clones and leaves some out. The repertoire has around 44,000 clones, 50% of them found once; the top ten carry 0.2% to 0.3%. The genes are TRBV2 and TRBJ1-5, with D possibly matching TRBD1 (6 bases). The sequence was obtained from a young woman in good health. The sample comprised stem cell memory CD4+ T cells from blood. The CDR3 loop is CASSPEGGRAQPQHF. The CDR3, as DNA: TGTGCCAGCAGTCCGGAGGGGGGGAGGGCTCAGCCCCAGCATTTT.